This entry concerns a single T cell receptor beta chain. Its antigen is unidentified. This sample stems from a study of cytomegalovirus exposure and HLA in healthy donors. Study-level background: Early on, a data release was issued that held roughly 84 million unique TCRs from HLA-typed donors. Regarding the study as a whole: Further analysis, carried out later, found HLA-associated TCR beta chains more clonally expanded than equally common other chains. According to an earlier analysis, most TCR beta V segments yielded productive rearrangements about 90% or about 30% of the time. Across HLA loci, a later analysis found differing TCR association rates, with DRB1 most and HLA-C fewest.

The PCR contained 60 Vbeta and 13 Jbeta primers. This table comes from immunoSEQ multiplex PCR, and its TCRdb copy is limited to in-frame clones, with some not included. The table includes about 110,000 clones, less than 75% detected once. Germline trimming cut 0 bases from V and 7 bases from J; bases unmatched to any gene: 17. The CDR3 covers 19 residues. Germline loops: CDR1 SGHVS, CDR2 FNYEAQ. The material sequenced was PBMCs. This TCR was recovered from a man aged 40-49 years in good health and CMV-seropositive. The chain joins TRBV7-6 to TRBJ2-4; 8 nucleotides align to TRBD2. CDR3 in DNA: TGTGCCAGCAGCTTAGCGCCTGGGACTAGGCCGCCCTCGGGGAACATTCAGTACTTC. Translation: CASSLAPGTRPPSGNIQYF.